The rows below give T cell receptor beta chains drawn from one sample of a study of glioma-infiltrating T cells. One entry per CDR3 protein results from TCRdb running MiXCR on the multiplex PCR reads. The sample has approximately 90,000 distinct CDR3 sequences, roughly 23% seen once. The sample comprised glioma tissue, nonneoplastic brain tissue, or PBMCs (not recorded which). Receptors were obtained from a human donor with low-grade glioma or glioblastoma, undergoing nonglioma brain surgery, or in good health (not recorded which). Each CDR3 is given with its conserved first and last residue. Only some rows state a clone size, as once, few, many or a class for expanded clones.

v_call: TRBV6-6
clone_size: many
cdr3_aa: CASSYSQSSREQYF

v_call: TRBV5-1
clone_size: few
cdr3_aa: CASSLDSNTDTQYF

v_call: TRBV6-1
clone_size: once
cdr3_aa: CASSLGPPTNYYNEQFF

v_call: TRBV4-2
clone_size: many
cdr3_aa: CASSQDRGRNQPQHF

v_call: TRBV6-1
clone_size: many
cdr3_aa: CASSRDGNTEAFF

v_call: TRBV2
clone_size: NA
cdr3_aa: CASSQGGRSMNTEAFF

v_call: TRBV28
clone_size: many
cdr3_aa: CASSPPPRNTEAFF

v_call: TRBV6-2/TRBV6-3
clone_size: many
cdr3_aa: CASSFGLAGGQETQYF

v_call: TRBV7-9
clone_size: many
cdr3_aa: CASSQAGPTEAFF

v_call: TRBV20-1
clone_size: many
cdr3_aa: CSARDEIGTGSYNEQFF

v_call: TRBV29-1
clone_size: many
cdr3_aa: CSVGTGNTEAFF

v_call: TRBV29-1
clone_size: few
cdr3_aa: CSVARDSYEQYF

v_call: TRBV6-2/TRBV6-3
clone_size: many
cdr3_aa: CASRFSGGNNEQFF

v_call: TRBV18
clone_size: NA
cdr3_aa: CASSPPQRGHNEQFF

v_call: TRBV20-1
clone_size: NA
cdr3_aa: CSISTLLGHEQYF

v_call: TRBV2
clone_size: NA
cdr3_aa: CASNVGQGQETQYF

v_call: TRBV28
clone_size: medium-sized
cdr3_aa: CASSLSGYGYTF